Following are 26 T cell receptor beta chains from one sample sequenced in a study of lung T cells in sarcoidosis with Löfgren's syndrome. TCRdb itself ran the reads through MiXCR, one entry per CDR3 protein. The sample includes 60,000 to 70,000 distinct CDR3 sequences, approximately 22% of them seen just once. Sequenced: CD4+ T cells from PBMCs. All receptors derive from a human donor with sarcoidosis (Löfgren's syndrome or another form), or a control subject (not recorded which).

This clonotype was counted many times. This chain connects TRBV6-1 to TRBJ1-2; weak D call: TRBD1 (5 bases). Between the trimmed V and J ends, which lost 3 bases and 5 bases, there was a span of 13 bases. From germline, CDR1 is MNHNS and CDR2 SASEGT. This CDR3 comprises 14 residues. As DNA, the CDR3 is TGTGCCAGCAGTGATACGTCCAGGGAATATGGCTACACCTTC. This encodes CASSDTSREYGYTF.

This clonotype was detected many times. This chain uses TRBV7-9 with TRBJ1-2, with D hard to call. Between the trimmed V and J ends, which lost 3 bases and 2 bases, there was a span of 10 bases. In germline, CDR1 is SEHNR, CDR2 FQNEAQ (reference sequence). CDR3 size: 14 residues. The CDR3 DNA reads TGTGCCAGCAGCTTCTCGACGGGAAACTATGGCTACACCTTC. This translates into CASSFSTGNYGYTF.

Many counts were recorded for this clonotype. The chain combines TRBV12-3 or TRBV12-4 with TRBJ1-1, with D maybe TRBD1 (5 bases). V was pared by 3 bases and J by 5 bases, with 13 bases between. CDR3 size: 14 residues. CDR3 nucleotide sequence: TGTGCCAGCAGTTTCCCCGAGGGGCGGACTGAAGCTTTCTTT. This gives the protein CASSFPEGRTEAFF.

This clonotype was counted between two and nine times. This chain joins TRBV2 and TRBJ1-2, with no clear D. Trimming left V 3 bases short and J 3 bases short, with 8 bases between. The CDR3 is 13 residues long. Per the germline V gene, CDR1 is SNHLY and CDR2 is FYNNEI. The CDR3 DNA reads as TGTGCCAGCAGTGAGCAGCCCTACTATGGCTACACCTTC. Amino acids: CASSEQPYYGYTF.

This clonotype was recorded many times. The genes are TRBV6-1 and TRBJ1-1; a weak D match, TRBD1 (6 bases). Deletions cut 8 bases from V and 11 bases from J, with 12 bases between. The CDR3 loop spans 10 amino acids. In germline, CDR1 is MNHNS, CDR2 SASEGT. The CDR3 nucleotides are TGTGCCAGCTTGGGGGCCAGGGCTTTCTTT. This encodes CASLGARAFF.

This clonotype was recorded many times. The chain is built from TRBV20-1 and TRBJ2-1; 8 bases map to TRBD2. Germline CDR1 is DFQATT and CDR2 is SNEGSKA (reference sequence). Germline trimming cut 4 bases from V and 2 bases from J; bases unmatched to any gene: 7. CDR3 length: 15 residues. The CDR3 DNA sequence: TGCAGTGCTACAAGCGGGAGAGGGACCTACAATGAGCAGTTCTTC. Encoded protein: CSATSGRGTYNEQFF.

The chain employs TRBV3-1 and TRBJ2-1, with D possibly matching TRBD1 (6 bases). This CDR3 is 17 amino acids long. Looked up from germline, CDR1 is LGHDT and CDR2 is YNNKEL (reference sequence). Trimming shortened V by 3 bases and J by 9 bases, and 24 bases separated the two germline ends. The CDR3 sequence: CASSHAHLIRGYGEQFF. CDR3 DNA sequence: TGTGCCAGCAGCCACGCACACCTAATTAGGGGGTACGGTGAGCAGTTCTTC.

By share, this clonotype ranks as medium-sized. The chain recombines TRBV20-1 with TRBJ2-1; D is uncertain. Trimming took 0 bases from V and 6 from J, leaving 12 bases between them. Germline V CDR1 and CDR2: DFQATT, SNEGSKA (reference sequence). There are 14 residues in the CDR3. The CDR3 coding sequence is TGCAGTGCTAGAGATACGTGGGTCGTCAATGAGCAGTTCTTC. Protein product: CSARDTWVVNEQFF.

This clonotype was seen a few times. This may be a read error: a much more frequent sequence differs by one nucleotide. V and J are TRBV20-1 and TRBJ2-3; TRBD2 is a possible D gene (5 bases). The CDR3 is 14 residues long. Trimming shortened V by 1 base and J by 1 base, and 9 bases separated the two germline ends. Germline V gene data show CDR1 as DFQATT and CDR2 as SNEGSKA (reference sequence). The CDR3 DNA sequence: TGCAGTGCTAGAGTTTCCGGGGGCACAGATACGCAGTATTTT. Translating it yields CSARVSGGTDTQYF.

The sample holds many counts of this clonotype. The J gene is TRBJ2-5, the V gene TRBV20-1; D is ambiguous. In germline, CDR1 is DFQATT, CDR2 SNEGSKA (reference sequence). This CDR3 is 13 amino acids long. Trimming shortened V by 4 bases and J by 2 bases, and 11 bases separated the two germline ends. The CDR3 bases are TGCAGTGCTACGAGGAACGAACAAGAGACCCAGTACTTC. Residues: CSATRNEQETQYF.

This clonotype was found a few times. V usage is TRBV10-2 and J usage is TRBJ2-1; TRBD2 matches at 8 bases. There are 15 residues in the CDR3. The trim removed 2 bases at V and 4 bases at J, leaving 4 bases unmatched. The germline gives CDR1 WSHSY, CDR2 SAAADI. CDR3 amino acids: CASSEEGLGYNEQFF. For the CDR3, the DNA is TGCGCCAGCAGTGAGGAGGGACTAGGATACAATGAGCAGTTCTTC.

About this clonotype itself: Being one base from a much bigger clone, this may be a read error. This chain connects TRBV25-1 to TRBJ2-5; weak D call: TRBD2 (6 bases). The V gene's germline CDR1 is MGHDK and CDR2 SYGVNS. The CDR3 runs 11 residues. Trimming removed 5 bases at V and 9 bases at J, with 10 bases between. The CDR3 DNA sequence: TGTGCCAGCAGTCCGGGCGGGGCCCAGTACTTC. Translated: CASSPGGAQYF.

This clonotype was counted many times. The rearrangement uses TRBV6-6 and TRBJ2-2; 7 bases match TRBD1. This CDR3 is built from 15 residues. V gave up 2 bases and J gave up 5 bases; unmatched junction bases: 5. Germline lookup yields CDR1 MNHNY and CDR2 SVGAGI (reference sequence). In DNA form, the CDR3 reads TGTGCCAGCAGTTACGACAGGGTAGGAACCGGGGAGCTGTTTTTT. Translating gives CASSYDRVGTGELFF.

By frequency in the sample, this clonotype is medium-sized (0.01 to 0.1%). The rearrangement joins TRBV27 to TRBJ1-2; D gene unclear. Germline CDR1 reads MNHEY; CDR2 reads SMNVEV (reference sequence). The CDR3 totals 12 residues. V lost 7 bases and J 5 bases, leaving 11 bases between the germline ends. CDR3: CASKETVYGYTF. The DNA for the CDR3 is TGTGCCAGCAAGGAGACGGTTTATGGCTACACCTTC.

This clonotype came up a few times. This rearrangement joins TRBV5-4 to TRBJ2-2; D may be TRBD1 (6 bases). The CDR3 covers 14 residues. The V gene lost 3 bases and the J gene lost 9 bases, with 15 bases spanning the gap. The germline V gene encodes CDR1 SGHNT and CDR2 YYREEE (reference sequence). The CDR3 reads CASSSPQGTRELFF. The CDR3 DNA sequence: TGTGCCAGCAGCTCTCCACAGGGTACCAGGGAGCTGTTTTTT.

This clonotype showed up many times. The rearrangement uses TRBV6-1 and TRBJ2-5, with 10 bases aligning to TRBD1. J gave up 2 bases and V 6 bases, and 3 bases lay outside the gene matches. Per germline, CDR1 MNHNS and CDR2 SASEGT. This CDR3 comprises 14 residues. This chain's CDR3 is CASSQDRGQETQYF. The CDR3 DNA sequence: TGTGCCAGCAGCCAGGACAGGGGGCAAGAGACCCAGTACTTC.

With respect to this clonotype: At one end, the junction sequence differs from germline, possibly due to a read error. The CDR3 spells CASSFQSPYNKQFF. DNA for the CDR3: TGCGCCAGCAGCTTTCAGAGCCCCTACAATAAGCAGTTCTTC. The gene calls are TRBV4-1 and TRBJ2-1; D ambiguous. This CDR3 has 14 amino acids. CDR1 and CDR2 (germline): MGHRA, YSYEKL.

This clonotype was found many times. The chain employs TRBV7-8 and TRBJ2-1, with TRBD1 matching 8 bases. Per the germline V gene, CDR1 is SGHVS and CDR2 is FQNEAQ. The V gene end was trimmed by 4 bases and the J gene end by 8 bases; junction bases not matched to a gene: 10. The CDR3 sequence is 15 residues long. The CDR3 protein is CASSSNGQGPDEQFF. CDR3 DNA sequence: TGTGCCAGCAGCTCTAATGGACAGGGTCCGGATGAGCAGTTCTTC.

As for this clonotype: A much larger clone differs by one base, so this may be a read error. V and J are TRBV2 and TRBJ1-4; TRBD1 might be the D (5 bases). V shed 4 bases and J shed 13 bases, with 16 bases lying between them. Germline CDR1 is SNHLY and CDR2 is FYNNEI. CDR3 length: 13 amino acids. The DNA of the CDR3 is TGTGCCAGCAGTGTATTACGGGGGTACGGACTGTTTTTT. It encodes CASSVLRGYGLFF.

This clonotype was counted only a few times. CDR3 sequence (DNA): TGTGCCAGCAGTCCGGACAGGGATGACACTGAAGCTTTCTTT. This gives the protein CASSPDRDDTEAFF. The genes are TRBV2 and TRBJ1-1; the match to TRBD1 covers 8 bases. Trimming took 5 bases from V and 3 from J; bases not matched to a gene: 5. The CDR3 is made up of 14 amino acids. Germline CDR1 SNHLY, CDR2 FYNNEI.

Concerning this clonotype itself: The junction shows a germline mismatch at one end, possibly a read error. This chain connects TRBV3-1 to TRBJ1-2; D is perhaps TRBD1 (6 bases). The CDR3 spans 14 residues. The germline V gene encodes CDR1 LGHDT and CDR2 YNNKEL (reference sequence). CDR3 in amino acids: CANSQDRENYGYTF. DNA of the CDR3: TGTGCCAACAGCCAGGACAGAGAGAACTATGGCTACACCTTC.

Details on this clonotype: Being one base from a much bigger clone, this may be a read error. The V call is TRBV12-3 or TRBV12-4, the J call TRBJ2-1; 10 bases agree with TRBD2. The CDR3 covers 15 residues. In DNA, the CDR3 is TGTGCCAGCAGTTTCCTGGCTAGCGGGAGCAATGGGCAGTTCTTC. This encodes CASSFLASGSNGQFF.

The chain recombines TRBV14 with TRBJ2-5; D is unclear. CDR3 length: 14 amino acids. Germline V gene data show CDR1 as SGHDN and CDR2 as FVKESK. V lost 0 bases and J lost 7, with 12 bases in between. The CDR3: CASSQELRVSTQYF. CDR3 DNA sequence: TGTGCCAGCAGCCAAGAATTGCGAGTTTCGACCCAGTACTTC. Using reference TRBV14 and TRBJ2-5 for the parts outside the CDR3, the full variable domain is EAGVTQFPSHSVIEKGQTVTLRCDPISGHDNLYWYRRVMGKEIKFLLHFVKESKQDESGMPNNRFLAERTGGTYSTLKVQPAELEDSGVYFCASSQELRVSTQYFGPGTRLLVL.

Written as DNA, the CDR3 is TGTGCCAGCAGCTTACCGGCGGGTCCAGCTTTCTTT. Its protein product is CASSLPAGPAFF. V and J are TRBV11-2 and TRBJ1-1, with D uncertain. Germline V CDR1 and CDR2: SGHAT, FQNNGV. This CDR3 has 12 residues. Trimming left V 2 bases short and J 10 bases short, with 11 bases between.

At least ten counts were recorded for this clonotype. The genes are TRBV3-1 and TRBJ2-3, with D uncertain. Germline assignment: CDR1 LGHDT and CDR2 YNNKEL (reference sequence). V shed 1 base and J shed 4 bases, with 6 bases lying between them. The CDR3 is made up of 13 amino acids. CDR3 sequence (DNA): TGTGCCAGCAGCCAAGGGAATCCAGATACGCAGTATTTT. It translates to CASSQGNPDTQYF.

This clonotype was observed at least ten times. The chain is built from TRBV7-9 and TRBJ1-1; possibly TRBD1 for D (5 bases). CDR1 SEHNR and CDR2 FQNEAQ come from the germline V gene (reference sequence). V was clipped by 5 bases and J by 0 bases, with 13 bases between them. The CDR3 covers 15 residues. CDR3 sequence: CASSGATVMNTEAFF. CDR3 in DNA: TGTGCCAGCAGCGGAGCGACAGTTATGAACACTGAAGCTTTCTTT.